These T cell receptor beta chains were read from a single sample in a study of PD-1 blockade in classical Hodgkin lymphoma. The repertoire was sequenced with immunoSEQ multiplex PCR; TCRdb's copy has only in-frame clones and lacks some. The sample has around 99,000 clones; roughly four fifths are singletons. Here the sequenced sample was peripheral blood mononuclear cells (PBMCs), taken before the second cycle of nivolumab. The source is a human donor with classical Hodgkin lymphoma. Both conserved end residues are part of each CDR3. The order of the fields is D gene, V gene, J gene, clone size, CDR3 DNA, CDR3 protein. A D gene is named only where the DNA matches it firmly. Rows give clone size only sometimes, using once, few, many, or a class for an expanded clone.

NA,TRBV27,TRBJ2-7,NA,TGTGCCAGCAGTGCCTATCCCTACGAGCAGTACTTC,CASSAYPYEQYF
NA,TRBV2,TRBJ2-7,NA,TGTGCCAGCAGTAACAGGGACGAGCAGTACTTC,CASSNRDEQYF
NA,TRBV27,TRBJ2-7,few,TGTGCCAGCAGGTCCTACAGGGTCCGCGAGCAGTACTTC,CASRSYRVREQYF
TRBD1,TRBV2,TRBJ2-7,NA,TGTGCCAGCAGTAGGGGACAGGGATACGAGCAGTACTTC,CASSRGQGYEQYF
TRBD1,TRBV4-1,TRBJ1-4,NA,TGCGCCAGCAGCCAGGGGGGACAGGGGGCCGAAAAACTGTTTTTT,CASSQGGQGAEKLFF
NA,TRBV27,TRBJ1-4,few,TGTGCCAGCAGTTTATGGGCAGGGGAGATTGGTAATGAAAAACTGTTTTTT,CASSLWAGEIGNEKLFF
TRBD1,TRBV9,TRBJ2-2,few,TGTGCCAGCAGCGGGGCAACAGGGGCCGGGGAGCTGTTTTTT,CASSGATGAGELFF
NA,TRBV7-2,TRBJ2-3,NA,TGTGCCAGCAGCTTTAGCGACGCAGATACGCAGTATTTT,CASSFSDADTQYF
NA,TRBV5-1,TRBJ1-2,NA,TGCGCCAGCAGCTTGGAAGCAGCGGATAACTATGGCTACACCTTC,CASSLEAADNYGYTF
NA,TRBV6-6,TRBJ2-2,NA,TGTGCCAGCAGTTACCACACAGCAGTCACCGGGGAGCTGTTTTTT,CASSYHTAVTGELFF
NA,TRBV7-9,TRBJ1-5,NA,TGTGCCAGCAGCTTAGTCGGGGCCAATCAGCCCCAGCATTTT,CASSLVGANQPQHF
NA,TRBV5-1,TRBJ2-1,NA,TGCGCCAGCAGCTTGGACGGGAACTCCTACAATGAGCAGTTCTTC,CASSLDGNSYNEQFF
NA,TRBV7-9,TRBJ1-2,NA,TGTGCCAGCAGCATGAGACCTAACTATGGCTACACCTTC,CASSMRPNYGYTF
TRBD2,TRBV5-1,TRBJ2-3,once,TGCGCCAGCAGCGCGACGCCTAGCGGAGCTAGCACAGATACGCAGTATTTT,CASSATPSGASTDTQYF
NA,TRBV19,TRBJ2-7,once,TGTGCCAGTAGCCCCATGGGGGCGCAATCCTACGAGCAGTACTTC,CASSPMGAQSYEQYF
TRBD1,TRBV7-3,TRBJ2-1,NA,TGTGCCAGCAGCTCCGGGACAGGGTTCTACAATGAGCAGTTCTTC,CASSSGTGFYNEQFF
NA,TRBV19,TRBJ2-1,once,TGTGCCAGTAGTAGGCAGGGCTCCTACAATGAGCAGTTCTTC,CASSRQGSYNEQFF
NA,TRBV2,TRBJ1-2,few,TGTGCCAGCAGAGACTATGGCTACACCTTC,CASRDYGYTF
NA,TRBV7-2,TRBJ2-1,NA,TGTGCCAGCAGCTTAGACGGGATGGGTGAGCAGTTCTTC,CASSLDGMGEQFF
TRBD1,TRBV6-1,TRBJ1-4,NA,TGTGCCAGCAACAGGGGGGGTACTAATGAAAAACTGTTTTTT,CASNRGGTNEKLFF
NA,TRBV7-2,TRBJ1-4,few,TGTGCCAGCAGCTACTCCCCTTCACTTAGTGAAAAACTGTTTTTT,CASSYSPSLSEKLFF
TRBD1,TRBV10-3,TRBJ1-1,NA,TGTGCCATCAGGCAGGGGGAGAACACTGAAGCTTTCTTT,CAIRQGENTEAFF
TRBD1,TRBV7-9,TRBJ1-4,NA,TGTGCCAGCAGCCCCGGGACAGTGCTTGAAAAACTGTTTTTT,CASSPGTVLEKLFF
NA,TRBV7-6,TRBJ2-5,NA,TGTGCCAGCAGCCCCACAGGGTTCGGGGAGACCCAGTACTTC,CASSPTGFGETQYF
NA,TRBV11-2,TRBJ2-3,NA,TGTGCCAGCAGCCGACTTGGGGGGGCTGGCACAGATACGCAGTATTTT,CASSRLGGAGTDTQYF
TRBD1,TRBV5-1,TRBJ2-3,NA,TGCGCCAGCAGCAACGGACAGGGGAAAGATACGCAGTATTTT,CASSNGQGKDTQYF
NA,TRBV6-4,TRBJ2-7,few,TGTGCCAGCAGTGACTCCCGACAGGCCAGGACTATAAACTACGAGCAGTACTTC,CASSDSRQARTINYEQYF
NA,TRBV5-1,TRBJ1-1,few,TGCGCCAGCAGCCCCTGGGGGAGTTCGGATGGTGAAGCTTTCTTT,CASSPWGSSDGEAFF
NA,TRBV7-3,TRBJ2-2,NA,TGTGCCAGCAGCTTTGGGCCTGGCGGGGAGCTGTTTTTT,CASSFGPGGELFF
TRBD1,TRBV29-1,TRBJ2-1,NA,TGCAGCGTTGACGACAGGGGGCTCTCCTACAATGAGCAGTTCTTC,CSVDDRGLSYNEQFF
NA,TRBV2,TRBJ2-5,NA,TGTGCCAGCAGTGAATCTCCCACTAGAGGAGGAGAGACCCAGTACTTC,CASSESPTRGGETQYF
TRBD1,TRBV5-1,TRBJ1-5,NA,TGCGCCAGCAGCCGGACAGGTTCGGGGGATCCCCAGCATTTT,CASSRTGSGDPQHF
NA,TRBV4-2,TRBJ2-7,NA,TGTGCCAGCAGCAGACCCGAGAAAAGACCCTACGAGCAGTACTTC,CASSRPEKRPYEQYF
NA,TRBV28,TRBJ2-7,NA,TGTGCCAGCACCCGGGACACCACGCCCTACGAGCAGTACTTC,CASTRDTTPYEQYF
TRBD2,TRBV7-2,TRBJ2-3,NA,TGTGCCAGCAGCTTGGAGCGGGAGTTGGGGGATACGCAGTATTTT,CASSLERELGDTQYF
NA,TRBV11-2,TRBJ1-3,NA,TGTGCCAGCAGCTTAGATCCGGGCTCTGGAAACACCATATATTTT,CASSLDPGSGNTIYF
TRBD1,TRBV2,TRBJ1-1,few,TGTGCCAGCAGCGACCGACAGGGATCTGGCACTGAAGCTTTCTTT,CASSDRQGSGTEAFF
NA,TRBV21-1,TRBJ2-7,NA,TGTGCCAGCAGCAAAGAGTGGGAGGACAGGGTGGGCTACGAGCAGTACTTC,CASSKEWEDRVGYEQYF
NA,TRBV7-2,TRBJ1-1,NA,TGTGCCAGCAGCTTGGGGGGTGAAGCTTTCTTT,CASSLGGEAFF